A single sample gave rise to the 2 T cell receptor beta chains below, sequenced in a study of blood T cell repertoires in COVID-19. Produced via immunoSEQ multiplex PCR; TCRdb's table is partial and in-frame only. The table records 250,000 to 350,000 clones, roughly 90% of them present only once. The sequencing sample was made of PBMCs or T cells enriched from blood (not recorded which). The source is a woman between 25 and 40 years old who had recovered from COVID-19.

The chain joins TRBV3-1 (or the pseudogene TRBV3-2) to TRBJ1-4; 7 positions match TRBD1. The CDR3 length is 14 residues. Germline V gene data show CDR1 as LGHDT and CDR2 as YNNKEL (reference sequence). Trimming at V came to 4 bases and at J to 8 bases, leaving 7 bases not matched to a gene. CDR3 coding DNA: TGTGCCAGCAGCCCGAGGGGGCGGGGAGAAAAACTGTTTTTT. This encodes CASSPRGRGEKLFF.

The rearrangement joins TRBV11-3 to TRBJ2-2; possibly TRBD2 for D (6 bases). Between the trimmed V and J ends, which lost 1 base and 4 bases, there was a span of 13 bases. The CDR3 spans 16 residues. Germline lookup yields CDR1 SGHNT and CDR2 YENEEA. The CDR3 protein is CASSLVAGFGTGELFF. The CDR3, as DNA: TGTGCCAGCAGCTTAGTTGCGGGGTTCGGCACCGGGGAGCTGTTTTTT.